This entry lists 5 T cell receptor beta chains sequenced from one sample in a study of Ad26.COV2.S vaccination and SARS-CoV-2 variants. Treatment here: roughly 20 received Ad26.COV2.S at low or high dose, single or two shots; five or six received placebo; per-sample allocation not given. Material that was analyzed had been drawn on day 63 after the first vaccine or placebo injection. Only in-frame clones appear in the TCRdb table, and some are missing; sequencing was by immunoSEQ multiplex PCR. The sample holds a few hundred thousand clones, about nine tenths seen once. The specimen comprised peripheral blood, sampled in a trial of Ad26.COV2.S vaccine versus placebo. The receptors shown here come from a person between 18 and 60 years old who received the Ad26.COV2.S COVID-19 vaccine or a placebo.

The chain recombines TRBV9 with TRBJ2-5; 8 bases align to TRBD1. This CDR3 comprises 15 residues. V shed 6 bases and J 3 bases; nucleotides not matched to a gene: 10. Germline-derived CDR1 and CDR2 are SGDLS and YYNGEE. The CDR3, as DNA: TGTGCCAGCACTCTAGACGGGACAGGAAAAGAGACCCAGTACTTC. This translates into CASTLDGTGKETQYF. Based on the CDR3 plus reference TRBV9 and TRBJ2-5, the full variable domain is DSGVTQTPKHLITATGQRVTLRCSPRSGDLSVYWYQQSLDQGLQFLIQYYNGEERAKGNILERFSAQQFPDLHSELNLSSLELGDSALYFCASTLDGTGKETQYFGPGTRLLVL.

This rearrangement joins TRBV30 to TRBJ2-1; 11 positions agree with TRBD2. V was clipped by 0 bases and J by 4 bases; unmatched bases: 2. This CDR3 is 15 amino acids long. Germline V CDR1 and CDR2: GTSNPN, SVGIG (reference sequence). CDR3 sequence: CAWSVGTSGYNEQFF. The CDR3 bases are TGTGCCTGGAGTGTAGGGACTAGCGGTTACAATGAGCAGTTCTTC. Full variable domain (outside the CDR3, taken from reference TRBV30 and TRBJ2-1): SQTIHQWPATLVQPVGSPLSLECTVEGTSNPNLYWYRQAAGRGLQLLFYSVGIGQISSEVPQNLSASRPQDRQFILSSKKLLLSDSGFYLCAWSVGTSGYNEQFFGPGTRLTVL.

V usage is TRBV10-2 and J usage is TRBJ2-5; D possibly matches TRBD1 or TRBD2 (5 bases each). Germline V gives CDR1 WSHSY, CDR2 SAAADI. This CDR3 is built from 16 residues. V lost 4 bases and J 5 bases, leaving 20 bases between the germline ends. CDR3 in DNA: TGCGCCAGCAGTGGGGGACGCCTAATAGAAAGGGAGACCCAGTACTTC. Translation gives CASSGGRLIERETQYF.

This rearrangement joins TRBV7-3 to TRBJ2-3, with TRBD2 matching over 7 bases. V was clipped by 3 bases and J by 3 bases; unmatched bases: 3. The CDR3 has 14 residues. Germline CDR1 is SGHTA and CDR2 is FQGTGA. CDR3 DNA: TGTGCCAGCAGCTTTGGCGGGAGTACAGATACGCAGTATTTT. This sequence encodes CASSFGGSTDTQYF.

The rearrangement links TRBV11-3 to TRBJ2-7; D perhaps matches TRBD2 (6 bases). This CDR3 has 13 residues. V lost 3 bases and J lost 7, with 13 bases in between. CDR1 is SGHNT and CDR2 is YENEEA in the germline V gene. The CDR3 region is CASSLSGVGEQYV. The CDR3 DNA is TGTGCCAGCAGCTTGTCGGGAGTGGGAGAGCAGTACGTC.